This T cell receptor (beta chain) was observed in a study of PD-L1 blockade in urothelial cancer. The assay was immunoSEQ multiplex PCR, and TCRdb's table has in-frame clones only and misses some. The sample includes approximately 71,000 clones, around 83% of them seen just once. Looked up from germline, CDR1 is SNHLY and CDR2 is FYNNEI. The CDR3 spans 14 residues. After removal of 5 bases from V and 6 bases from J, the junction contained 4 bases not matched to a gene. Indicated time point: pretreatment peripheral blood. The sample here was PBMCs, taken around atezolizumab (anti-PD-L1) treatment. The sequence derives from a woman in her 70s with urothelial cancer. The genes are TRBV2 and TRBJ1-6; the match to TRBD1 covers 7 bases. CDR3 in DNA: TGTGCCAGCAGTCCTGGACAGGCTAATTCACCCCTCCACTTT. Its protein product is CASSPGQANSPLHF.